The clone carrying this T cell receptor (beta chain) showed up just a few times. Antigen unknown. The sample comes from a study of response to subunit inactivated influenza vaccine. The study, taken as a whole, reports: That few new T cells are recruited by each seasonal influenza vaccination was the authors' suggestion.

TCRdb recomputed calls from the RT-PCR reads with MiXCR, one row per CDR3 protein. Counted here are hundreds of thousands of distinct CDR3 sequences, about a sixth occurring once; the ten biggest clones make up about 9.9%. This sequence originates from a man aged 50 or older who received an inactivated influenza vaccine. The sample here was PBMCs from blood, taken less than 13 days after vaccination.

The CDR3 loop is CSAWGRGYTF. The CDR3 DNA sequence: TGCAGTGCTTGGGGCCGCGGCTACACCTTC. The chain has TRBV20-1 and TRBJ1-2; possibly TRBD1 for D (5 bases). CDR1 and CDR2 from the germline V gene are DFQATT and SNEGSKA (reference sequence). The CDR3 has 10 residues. Trimming removed 5 bases from V and 8 bases from J, with 9 bases in between.